The table lists the clone carrying this TCR beta chain with many counts. Its antigen is as yet unknown. At one end, the junction sequence differs from germline, possibly due to a read error. Under 3 months was the duration of disease in ophthalmopathy patients, who also had a Clinical Activity Score of at least 3 and a NOSPECS grade of at least 4. Diagnoses rested on clinical symptoms, serum thyroxine and TRAb, thyroid ultrasound and orbital computed tomography. The sample originates from a study of T cells in Graves' hyperthyroidism and ophthalmopathy. General observations from the study: Blood also showed most of the thyroid clonotypes that were expanded above 0.001.

TCR beta CDR3 regions were amplified from RNA. The TCR CDR3 was amplified in a first-round RT-PCR using the HTBI primer set. Each CDR3 protein is one row after TCRdb ran MiXCR on the multiplex PCR reads. The sample lists 330,000 or so distinct CDR3 sequences; less than 20% were seen once. The CDR3 has 15 residues. Germline CDR1 is DFQATT and CDR2 is SNEGSKA (reference sequence). The chain recombines TRBV20-1 with TRBJ2-7; TRBD1 agrees at 9 bases. The receptor was isolated from a woman between 40 and 55 years old with Graves' ophthalmopathy. The specimen was blood. The CDR3 DNA reads as TGCAGTGCTAGAGAGAAAGGGACAGGGTTGTACGGGCAGTACTTC. Its protein product is CSAREKGTGLYGQYF.